The 11 T cell receptor beta chains below were found in one sample sequenced in a study of blood T cell repertoires in COVID-19. Clones were read by immunoSEQ multiplex PCR, and TCRdb kept only the in-frame ones, dropping some. The sample has some 46,000 clones; around 83% are singletons. Specimen: peripheral blood. The receptors shown here come from a woman older than 75 with acute or convalescent COVID-19.

The chain combines TRBV5-1 with TRBJ2-1; 12 bases align to TRBD2. Germline V CDR1 and CDR2: SGHRS, YFSETQ. CDR3 length: 18 residues. V dropped 3 bases and J dropped 8; count of bases not matched to a gene: 15. The CDR3 DNA sequence: TGCGCCAGCAGCTCCCGGTCGGCTAGCGGGGGGGCCGTAGATGAGCAGTTCTTC. It is translated as CASSSRSASGGAVDEQFF. Full variable domain (rest looked up from reference TRBV5-1 and TRBJ2-1): KAGVTQTPRYLIKTRGQQVTLSCSPISGHRSVSWYQQTPGQGLQFLFEYFSETQRNKGNFPGRFSGRQFSNSRSEMNVSTLELGDSALYLCASSSRSASGGAVDEQFFGPGTRLTVL.

This chain uses TRBV27 with TRBJ1-1; 7 bases align to TRBD1. There are 14 residues in the CDR3. Per germline, CDR1 MNHEY and CDR2 SMNVEV (reference sequence). V was clipped by 5 bases and J by 4 bases; unmatched bases: 7. The CDR3 coding sequence is TGTGCCAGCAGTCCACAGGGGTGGATCACTGAAGCTTTCTTT. Translating it yields CASSPQGWITEAFF.

The chain recombines TRBV19 with TRBJ2-1; TRBD1 aligns across 10 bases. Germline V lookup: CDR1 LNHDA, CDR2 SQIVND (reference sequence). The CDR3 length is 16 residues. V shed 3 bases, J shed 0 bases, and the junction held 2 bases outside the gene matches. In nucleotides, the CDR3 is TGTGCCAGTAGTATCCGGGACAGGGGCTCCTACAATGAGCAGTTCTTC. Residues: CASSIRDRGSYNEQFF.

V and J are TRBV6-5 and TRBJ2-7, with D perhaps TRBD2 (6 bases). V was trimmed by 6 bases and J by 5 bases, leaving 11 bases between them. The CDR3 runs to 12 residues. Germline V gene lookup returns CDR1 MNHEY and CDR2 SVGAGI. CDR3 loop: CASSRRGNEQYF. In nucleotides, the CDR3 is TGTGCCAGCAGCCGCCGGGGGAACGAGCAGTACTTC.

This CDR3 is CASRQPVNSPLHF. For the CDR3, the DNA is TGTGCCAGTAGACAACCAGTTAATTCACCCCTCCACTTT. J is TRBJ1-6 and V is TRBV6-5; D is unresolved. Germline V lookup: CDR1 MNHEY, CDR2 SVGAGI. The CDR3 runs 13 residues. The V end lost 9 bases, the J end lost 6 bases, and 12 bases lay between the germline ends.

The chain combines TRBV30 with TRBJ2-7; TRBD2 aligns across 8 bases. V shed 2 bases and J 4 bases; nucleotides not matched to a gene: 7. The CDR3 totals 14 residues. Per germline, CDR1 GTSNPN and CDR2 SVGIG (reference sequence). CDR3 sequence (DNA): TGTGCCTGGAGTAGGACTAGCCTCTCGTACGAGCAGTACTTC. Amino acid sequence: CAWSRTSLSYEQYF.

The chain combines TRBV3-1 (or the pseudogene TRBV3-2) with TRBJ1-3, with unresolved D. The ends were cut back, 1 base at V and 2 bases at J, with 21 bases in the middle. The CDR3 is made up of 19 amino acids. CDR1 is LGHDT, CDR2 YNNKEL, per germline (reference sequence). CDR3 sequence reads: CASSQGPWGGKMAGNTIYF. CDR3 bases: TGTGCCAGCAGCCAAGGACCCTGGGGAGGGAAGATGGCTGGAAACACCATATATTTT.

The rearrangement links TRBV7-6 to TRBJ1-6, with 8 positions matching TRBD1. Germline values: CDR1 SGHVS, CDR2 FNYEAQ. Germline trimming cut 1 base from V and 7 bases from J; bases unmatched to any gene: 6. This CDR3 spans 16 amino acids. CDR3 bases: TGTGCCAGCAGCTTAGGGACAGGGTGGCAAAATTCACCCCTCCACTTT. Protein: CASSLGTGWQNSPLHF.

V gene TRBV25-1 combines with J gene TRBJ1-5; 10 bases are shared with TRBD1. The CDR3 has 16 amino acids. The trim removed 1 base at V and 5 bases at J, leaving 5 bases unmatched. Germline CDR1 MGHDK, CDR2 SYGVNS. This chain's CDR3 is CASSEWAGTGDQPQHF. The CDR3 DNA follows: TGTGCCAGCAGTGAATGGGCTGGGACAGGGGATCAGCCCCAGCATTTT. The variable domain in full, with the rest retrieved from reference TRBV25-1 and TRBJ1-5, is EADIYQTPRYLVIGTGKKITLECSQTMGHDKMYWYQQDPGMELHLIHYSYGVNSTEKGDLSSESTVSRIRTEHFPLTLESARPSHTSQYLCASSEWAGTGDQPQHFGDGTRLSIL.

V is TRBV2 and J is TRBJ1-5; D is perhaps TRBD1 (6 bases). CDR1 is SNHLY and CDR2 is FYNNEI in the germline V gene. This CDR3 has 14 amino acids. Deletions cut 4 bases from V and 6 bases from J, with 13 bases between. CDR3 protein: CASSAPQGFQPQHF. The CDR3 nucleotides are TGTGCCAGCAGTGCCCCTCAGGGGTTTCAGCCCCAGCATTTT.

This chain joins TRBV5-1 and TRBJ1-2, with D possibly being TRBD1 (5 bases). There are 14 residues in the CDR3. The V and J ends lost 1 base and 4 bases respectively, with 11 bases between them. Germline V CDR1 and CDR2: SGHRS, YFSETQ. The DNA of the CDR3 is TGCGCCAGCAGCTTGTCTACAGGATCCTATGGCTACACCTTC. This sequence encodes CASSLSTGSYGYTF. The whole variable domain, filled in from reference TRBV5-1 and TRBJ1-2, reads KAGVTQTPRYLIKTRGQQVTLSCSPISGHRSVSWYQQTPGQGLQFLFEYFSETQRNKGNFPGRFSGRQFSNSRSEMNVSTLELGDSALYLCASSLSTGSYGYTFGSGTRLTVV.